This paragraph reports one T cell receptor beta chain. Its cognate antigen is unknown. TCRdb's copy holds only in-frame clones and misses some; the assay was immunoSEQ multiplex PCR. The profile shows 150,000 to 200,000 clones, 90% to 95% of them singletons. Trimming cost V 3 bases and J 3 bases, with 11 bases left between them. This CDR3 is 14 amino acids long. Germline lookup yields CDR1 MGHRA and CDR2 YSYEKL. The entry originates in a study of T cell responses to AZD1222 COVID-19 vaccine. Overall study results and limits: An increase in Spike-specific TCR breadth and depth was observed after two AZD1222 doses. It was only a handful of AZD1222 recipients who were seropositive at baseline. A mostly white British donor set with more females was recruited, and clonal diversity was possibly underestimated.

The source of this sequence is an adult in good health. This specimen was peripheral blood, taken on day 0 of AZD1222 vaccination. V and J are TRBV4-1 and TRBJ1-1; possibly TRBD1 for D (5 bases). The CDR3 sequence: CASSQTDIDTEAFF. The DNA for the CDR3 is TGCGCCAGCAGCCAGACGGACATTGACACTGAAGCTTTCTTT.